This is a list of T cell receptor beta chains from one sample in a study of neurological immune-mediated disorders. TCRdb ran MiXCR on the 5' RACE reads and lists one entry per CDR3 protein. Of approximately 50,000 distinct CDR3 sequences listed, 3.8% were seen once; the top ten hold approximately 7.1%. Sequencing was carried out using PBMCs. Source of these receptors: a man aged 55 to 69 with multiple sclerosis. The CDR3 runs from the conserved cysteine through the conserved F or W. D genes are given only for firm matches. The size field is filled for only some rows; it gives once, few, many or a size class.

TRBD2	TRBJ2-7	TRBV27	many	TGTGCCAGCAGTTTATCGGGGACTAGCGGAGCGGAGGAGCAGTACTTC	CASSLSGTSGAEEQYF
TRBD1	TRBJ2-1	TRBV12-3/TRBV12-4	many	TGTGCCAGCAGGACAGGGGGTAGAGGTACGGATTCCTACAATGAGCAGTTCTTC	CASRTGGRGTDSYNEQFF
.	TRBJ2-1	TRBV4-2	many	TGTGCCAGCAGCCAAGAAGATAGGGGGGAGCAGTTCTTC	CASSQEDRGEQFF
.	TRBJ2-3	TRBV5-1	many	TGCGCCAGCATGCTTGGGGGTCGGGTCACAGATACGCAGTATTTT	CASMLGGRVTDTQYF
TRBD1	TRBJ1-2	TRBV27	few	TGTGCCAGCAGTTCCCTCCTTGTCAGGGGGCATGGCTACACCTTC	CASSSLLVRGHGYTF
.	TRBJ1-2	TRBV9	many	TGTGCCAGCAGCGTAGCCCTGGCAGGGCCACAATGGGGCTACACCTTC	CASSVALAGPQWGYTF
TRBD2	TRBJ2-3	TRBV7-6	many	TGTGCCAGCAGCGAACGACTAGCGGGGAGCACAGATACGCAGTATTTT	CASSERLAGSTDTQYF
.	TRBJ2-7	TRBV9	many	TGTGCCAGCAGCGTAGGAGACGCACCGCTAAACTTC	CASSVGDAPLNF
TRBD1	TRBJ1-6	TRBV6-1	many	TGTGCCGTTACCGGATTACCACTGACAGGGGGATCACCCCTCCACTTT	CAVTGLPLTGGSPLHF
TRBD2	TRBJ2-5	TRBV9	many	TGTGCCAGCACGGCTAGCGGGGTGGCAGAGACCCAGTACTTC	CASTASGVAETQYF
.	TRBJ1-1	TRBV20-1	many	TGCAGTGCCAGAAGGGGGATGAACACTGAAGCTTTCTTT	CSARRGMNTEAFF
.	TRBJ1-1	TRBV7-8	once	TGTGCCAGCACCCCATCGCCGTCGACGGGGGAAGCTTTCTTT	CASTPSPSTGEAFF
TRBD1	TRBJ1-6	TRBV9	many	TGTGCCAGCAGCGCCGGGACAGGCGCTTCACCCCTCCACTTT	CASSAGTGASPLHF
.	TRBJ2-5	TRBV7-9	many	TGTGCCAGCAGCTTAGAACTGCTACGAGAGACCCAGTACTTC	CASSLELLRETQYF
TRBD2	TRBJ2-1	TRBV7-3	many	TGTGCCAGCAGCTCCCCGGGACTAGCCGATAATGAGCAGTTCTTC	CASSSPGLADNEQFF
.	TRBJ1-5	TRBV20-1	many	TGCAGTGCTTTCGGGGGGCGAGGGAATCAGCCCCAGCATTTT	CSAFGGRGNQPQHF
.	TRBJ1-1	TRBV7-8	many	TGTGCCAGCAGCTCCGGGAGAAGATCCCGGGACACTGAAGCTTTCTTT	CASSSGRRSRDTEAFF
.	TRBJ1-1	TRBV6-5	many	TGTGCCAGCAGTTACCAGGGGAACACTGAAGCTTTCTTT	CASSYQGNTEAFF
TRBD2	TRBJ2-5	TRBV20-1	many	TGCAGTGCTAGGACTAGCGGGAGAACGGCTACGTTCCAGTACTTC	CSARTSGRTATFQYF
.	TRBJ2-3	TRBV20-1	many	TGCAGTGTCTATCCCAGGGGGGGCGAGGATACGCAGTATTTT	CSVYPRGGEDTQYF
.	TRBJ2-3	TRBV5-1	many	TGCGCCAGCACCCTAAACCCCACAGATACGCAGTATTTT	CASTLNPTDTQYF
.	TRBJ2-5	TRBV5-1	few	TGCGCCAGCGCCGAGGGGAACCTCTACCAAGAGACCCAGTACTTC	CASAEGNLYQETQYF
TRBD2	TRBJ2-1	TRBV6-1	many	TGTGCCAGCAGGGACCCGGACAGGGCCGGACTAGCGGGGGGTTATGAGCAGTTCTTC	CASRDPDRAGLAGGYEQFF
.	TRBJ1-5	TRBV7-9	many	TGTGCCAGCAGCCTCGGGGGTGGTCAGCCCCAGCATTTT	CASSLGGGQPQHF
TRBD2	TRBJ2-1	TRBV27	many	TGTGCCAGCAGTTTATTGACGACTAGCGGGAGGGGAAGCTCCTACAATGAGCAGTTCTTC	CASSLLTTSGRGSSYNEQFF
.	TRBJ2-1	TRBV5-5	many	TGTGCCAGCAGTCCTAGGGGTGAGCAGTTCTTC	CASSPRGEQFF
.	TRBJ1-1	TRBV5-1	many	TGCGCCAGCCGGTTAGAGTACAGGGTTTCCACTGAAGCTTTCTTT	CASRLEYRVSTEAFF
.	TRBJ2-3	TRBV9	many	TGTGCCAGCCAGCTAGGTGAGGGACATACGCAGTATTTT	CASQLGEGHTQYF
.	TRBJ2-7	TRBV28	many	TGTGCCAGCGACAAGGTTAGCAGCGAGCAGTACTTC	CASDKVSSEQYF
.	TRBJ2-7	TRBV5-1	few	TGCGCCAGCAGCTCCGGTAAAGAGCAGTACTTC	CASSSGKEQYF
.	TRBJ1-5	TRBV14	many	TGTGCCAGCAGTTCGGACGGATTAGGGCAGCCCCAGCATTTT	CASSSDGLGQPQHF
.	TRBJ2-2	TRBV6-1	many	TGTGCCAGCAGTGGTACTAGTGGTGGGATCGGGGAGCTGTTTTTT	CASSGTSGGIGELFF
.	TRBJ1-2	TRBV20-1	many	TGCAGTGCCCTACCACACACCGGCGCTAACTATGGCTACACCTTC	CSALPHTGANYGYTF
.	TRBJ1-1	TRBV10-3	many	TGTGCCATCAGTGTTCGGGGGTTGGACACTGAAGCTTTCTTT	CAISVRGLDTEAFF
.	TRBJ1-4	TRBV18	few	TGTGCCAGCTCACGGAACGAGGAAAAACTGTTTTTT	CASSRNEEKLFF
.	TRBJ1-1	TRBV5-1	many	TGCGCCAGCAGCTTGCAGTCGGGACTGATGAACACTGAAGCTTTCTTT	CASSLQSGLMNTEAFF
TRBD1	TRBJ1-1	TRBV7-9	many	TGTGCCCTCAGGGGGCAGGGGGGCACTGAAGCTTTCTTT	CALRGQGGTEAFF
TRBD2	TRBJ2-4	TRBV6-6	many	TGTGCCAGCAGTTACGCCCTCGGACTAGTGAGGGCGGTAAACATTCAGTACTTC	CASSYALGLVRAVNIQYF
.	TRBJ1-1	TRBV12-3/TRBV12-4	many	TGTGCCAGCAGTCGTGAAACTGAAGCTTTCTTT	CASSRETEAFF
TRBD1	TRBJ1-2	TRBV12-3/TRBV12-4	many	TGTGCCAGCAGTTCAGGGACAGGGAGGGCTAACTATGGCTACACCTTC	CASSSGTGRANYGYTF
.	TRBJ2-5	TRBV2	many	TGTGCCAGCAGTGAAGGAAGAGGGCAGGAGACCCAGTACTTC	CASSEGRGQETQYF
.	TRBJ2-4	TRBV5-1	many	TGCGCCAGCAGCCCCTCGGGCGGAGTGTACATTCAGTACTTC	CASSPSGGVYIQYF
.	TRBJ2-1	TRBV5-1	many	TGCGCCAGCAGCTTGGGAGGGGGGAGTGAGCAGTTCTTC	CASSLGGGSEQFF
.	TRBJ1-6	TRBV27	many	TGTGCCAGCAGTTTACGGCCGGGGGTATCACCCCTCCACTTT	CASSLRPGVSPLHF
.	TRBJ2-1	TRBV12-3/TRBV12-4	many	TGTGCCAGCAGCATAACTAGTAGGCCTATCTTC	CASSITSRPIF
.	TRBJ2-7	TRBV6-6	many	TGTGCCAGCAGGTCCGGACGGCTAGAGTCCTACGAGCAGTACTTC	CASRSGRLESYEQYF
.	TRBJ2-7	TRBV5-6	many	TGTGCCAGCAGCCGCACGCCAGGGACCGAGCAGTACTTC	CASSRTPGTEQYF
.	TRBJ2-7	TRBV5-1	many	TGCGCCAGCGTTCGGGAGCAGTACTTC	CASVREQYF
.	TRBJ1-1	TRBV20-1	.	TGCAGTGCTAGAGAGGGGTCAGGTGAAGCTTTCTTT	CSAREGSGEAFF
.	TRBJ1-3	TRBV10-3	many	TGTGCCATCAGTGTGAATGGACAACTCTCTGGAAACACCATATATTTT	CAISVNGQLSGNTIYF
TRBD1	TRBJ2-5	TRBV7-9	many	TGTGCCAGCAGCTCCCCGCTCACAGGGGGCGAGGAGACCCAGTACTTC	CASSSPLTGGEETQYF
.	TRBJ2-5	TRBV20-1	few	TGCAGTGCTAGAGATCTCCGGGACCAAGAGACCCAGTACTTC	CSARDLRDQETQYF
.	TRBJ2-1	TRBV12-3/TRBV12-4	many	TGTGCCAGCAGTTTACCTCTAGCAGTAAATGAGCAGTTCTTC	CASSLPLAVNEQFF
.	TRBJ2-1	TRBV10-3	many	TGTGCCATCAGTGAGTCGATAGGGCGGGTGGATGAGCAGTTCTTC	CAISESIGRVDEQFF
.	TRBJ2-5	TRBV6-5	many	TGTGCCAGCAGAGGGTTCCCAGTAAAAGAGACCCAGTACTTC	CASRGFPVKETQYF
.	TRBJ2-7	TRBV5-1	many	TGCGCCAGCAGCTTGGCCGGGCCCGAGCAGTACTTC	CASSLAGPEQYF
TRBD2	TRBJ2-3	TRBV3-1	many	TGTGCCAGCAGCCAAGCGCCGGGACTAGCGGGGAGCACAGATACGCAGTATTTT	CASSQAPGLAGSTDTQYF
TRBD2	TRBJ2-1	TRBV12-3/TRBV12-4	few	TGTGCCAGCAGGGCAAGACTAGCGAAAAATGAGCAGTTCTTC	CASRARLAKNEQFF